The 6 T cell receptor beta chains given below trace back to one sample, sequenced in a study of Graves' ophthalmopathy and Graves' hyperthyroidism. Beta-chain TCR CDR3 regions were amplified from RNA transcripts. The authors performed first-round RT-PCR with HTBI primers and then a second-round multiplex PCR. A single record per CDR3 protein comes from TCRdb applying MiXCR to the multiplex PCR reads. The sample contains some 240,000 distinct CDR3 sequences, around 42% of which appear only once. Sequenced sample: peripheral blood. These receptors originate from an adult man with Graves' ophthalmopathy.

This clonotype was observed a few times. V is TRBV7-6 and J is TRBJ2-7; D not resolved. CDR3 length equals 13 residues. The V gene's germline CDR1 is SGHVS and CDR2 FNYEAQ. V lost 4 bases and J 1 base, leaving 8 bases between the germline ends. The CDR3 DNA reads TGTGCCAGCAGCTGGGCGGCATCCTACGAGCAGTACTTC. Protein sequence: CASSWAASYEQYF.

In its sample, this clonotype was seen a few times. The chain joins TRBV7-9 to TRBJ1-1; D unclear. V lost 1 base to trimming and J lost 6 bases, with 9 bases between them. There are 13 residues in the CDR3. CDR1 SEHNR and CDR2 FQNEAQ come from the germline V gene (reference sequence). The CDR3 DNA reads TGTGCCAGCAGCTTAGACATATTCTCTGAAGCTTTCTTT. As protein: CASSLDIFSEAFF.

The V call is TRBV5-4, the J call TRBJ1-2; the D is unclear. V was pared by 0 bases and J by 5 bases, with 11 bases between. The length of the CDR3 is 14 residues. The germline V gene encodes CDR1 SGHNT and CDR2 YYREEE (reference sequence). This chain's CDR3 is CASSLGSGGYGYTF. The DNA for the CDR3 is TGTGCCAGCAGCTTGGGGTCGGGAGGGTATGGCTACACCTTC. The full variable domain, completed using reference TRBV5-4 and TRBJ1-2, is ETGVTQSPTHLIKTRGQQVTLRCSSQSGHNTVSWYQQALGQGPQFIFQYYREEENGRGNFPPRFSGLQFPNYSSELNVNALELDDSALYLCASSLGSGGYGYTFGSGTRLTVV.

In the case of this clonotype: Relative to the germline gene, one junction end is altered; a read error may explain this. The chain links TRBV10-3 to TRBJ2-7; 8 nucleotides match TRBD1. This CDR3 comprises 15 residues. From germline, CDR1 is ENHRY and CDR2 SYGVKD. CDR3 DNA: TGTGCCAGCAGTTTATCCCCACAGGGGGGATACGAGCAGTACTTC. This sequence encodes CASSLSPQGGYEQYF.

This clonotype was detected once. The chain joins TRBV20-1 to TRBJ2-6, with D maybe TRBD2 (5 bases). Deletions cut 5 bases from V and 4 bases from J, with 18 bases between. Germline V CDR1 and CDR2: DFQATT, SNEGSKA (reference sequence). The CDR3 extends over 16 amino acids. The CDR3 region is CSAGPGTLTGANVLTF. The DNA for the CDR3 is TGCAGTGCTGGGCCGGGAACCCTAACGGGGGCCAACGTCCTGACTTTC.

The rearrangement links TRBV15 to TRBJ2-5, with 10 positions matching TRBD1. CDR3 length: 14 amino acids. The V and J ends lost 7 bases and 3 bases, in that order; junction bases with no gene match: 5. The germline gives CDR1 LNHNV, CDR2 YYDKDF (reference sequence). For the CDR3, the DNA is TGTGCCACCACTTTGGACAGGGGGAAAGAGACCCAGTACTTC. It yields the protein CATTLDRGKETQYF. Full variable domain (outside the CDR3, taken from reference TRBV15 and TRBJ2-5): DAMVIQNPRYQVTQFGKPVTLSCSQTLNHNVMYWYQQKSSQAPKLLFHYYDKDFNNEADTPDNFQSRRPNTSFCFLDIRSPGLGDTAMYLCATTLDRGKETQYFGPGTRLLVL.